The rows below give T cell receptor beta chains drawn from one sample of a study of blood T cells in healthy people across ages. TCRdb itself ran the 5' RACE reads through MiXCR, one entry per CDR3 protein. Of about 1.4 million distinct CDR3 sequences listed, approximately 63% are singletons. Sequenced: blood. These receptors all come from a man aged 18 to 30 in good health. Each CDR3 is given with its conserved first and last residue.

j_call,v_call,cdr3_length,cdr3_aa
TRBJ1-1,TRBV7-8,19,CASSQTRTRRVGQDTEAFF
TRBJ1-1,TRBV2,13,CASRTIENTEAFF
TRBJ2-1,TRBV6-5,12,CASGLQNNEQFF
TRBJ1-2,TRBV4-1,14,CAGRAIQGKSGYTF
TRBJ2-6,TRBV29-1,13,CSVQSSGANVLTF
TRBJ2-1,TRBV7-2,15,CASSLVDSLYNEQFF
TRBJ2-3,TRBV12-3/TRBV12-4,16,CASSGPRTRDTDTQYF
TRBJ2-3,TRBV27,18,CASSAGTSGRGTTDTQYF
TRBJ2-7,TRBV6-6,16,CASSYSVRDGAYEQYF
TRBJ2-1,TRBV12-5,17,CASGPSTGVLGVVEQFF